This T cell receptor beta chain derives from a study of PD-L1 blockade in urothelial cancer. Looking at the study overall: Of prior chemotherapy regimens, patients had received between 0 and 3.

This clone appeared a single time. In germline, CDR1 is SGHRS, CDR2 YFSETQ. The CDR3 loop spans 19 amino acids. Trimming cost V 4 bases and J 4 bases; bases outside gene matches: 15. The table came from immunoSEQ multiplex PCR; TCRdb's copy has only in-frame clones and leaves some out. The sample has 85,000 to 100,000 clones, 90% to 95% seen once. V usage is TRBV5-1 and J usage is TRBJ1-4, with 11 bases identical to TRBD1. The sample was PBMCs, taken around atezolizumab (anti-PD-L1) treatment. The TCR sequence derives from a man aged 55 to 70 with urothelial cancer. The CDR3 nucleotides are TGCGCCAGCAGCCCGGGGACAGGGGGTCTTCTAGGTGGTAATGAAAAACTGTTTTTT. Translation gives CASSPGTGGLLGGNEKLFF.